Listed below are T cell receptor beta chains from one sample, sequenced in a study of blood T cell repertoires in COVID-19. Repertoires were generated with immunoSEQ multiplex PCR, while TCRdb's copy carries only in-frame clones and drops some. The table lists a few hundred thousand clones, about 81% of them singletons. Sequencing was carried out using peripheral blood. The receptors were sampled from a woman between 65 and 79 years old with COVID-19, enrolled during active disease. The CDR3 runs from the conserved cysteine through the conserved F or W. The D gene is left open where the match is weak.

D: TRBD1; V: TRBV18; length: 13; CDR3: CASSPMTGSEQYF
D: .; V: TRBV29-1; length: 15; CDR3: CSVESSRPGANVLTF
D: TRBD2; V: TRBV28; length: 15; CDR3: CASSFPRGGRNEQFF
D: .; V: TRBV5-6; length: 15; CDR3: CASSLLGANTGELFF
D: TRBD1; V: TRBV28; length: 15; CDR3: CASSVTGQGDEKLFF
D: TRBD1; V: TRBV6-6; length: 15; CDR3: CASRPSRDRVEKLFF
D: .; V: TRBV15; length: 16; CDR3: CATSRDQGLEGYEQYF
D: TRBD1; V: TRBV15; length: 16; CDR3: CATYEPGQENTGELFF
D: .; V: TRBV19; length: 14; CDR3: CASSIEPGWTEAFF
D: TRBD1; V: TRBV9; length: 16; CDR3: CASSVGLGQENEKLFF
D: .; V: TRBV6-5; length: 11; CDR3: CASSPGVGYTF
D: TRBD1; V: TRBV6-4; length: 15; CDR3: CASSWKGQAAHEQFF
D: TRBD2; V: TRBV7-9; length: 17; CDR3: CASSYGTSEKNTGELFF
D: TRBD1; V: TRBV7-2; length: 14; CDR3: CASSPPGQAYGYTF
D: TRBD2; V: TRBV3-1/TRBV3-2; length: 13; CDR3: CASSFSGSNEQFF
D: .; V: TRBV9; length: 16; CDR3: CASSVDPAGNTGELFF
D: TRBD2; V: TRBV7-2; length: 16; CDR3: CASSFSGRNHQETQYF
D: .; V: TRBV5-5; length: 15; CDR3: CASSLAGQTTYEQYF
D: .; V: TRBV12-3/TRBV12-4; length: 12; CDR3: CASIGGAGEQFF
D: TRBD1; V: TRBV7-2; length: 13; CDR3: CASSLTGDYGYTF
D: TRBD1; V: TRBV5-1; length: 16; CDR3: CASSLETGTSYNEQFF
D: .; V: TRBV6-6; length: 14; CDR3: CASSAVPGVYEQYF
D: .; V: TRBV5-5; length: 19; CDR3: CASSLAITGFAFGANVLTF
D: .; V: TRBV4-1; length: 19; CDR3: CASSQVGGAPRLSGNTIYF
D: .; V: TRBV6-5; length: 14; CDR3: CASATVWVNTEAFF
D: .; V: TRBV5-6; length: 16; CDR3: CASSLEGRTQMNIQYF
D: .; V: TRBV7-2; length: 16; CDR3: CASSLIPTGPRYEQYF
D: .; V: TRBV13; length: 13; CDR3: CASSLGRLQEQYF
D: .; V: TRBV5-5; length: 14; CDR3: CASSLDPGYQPQHF
D: .; V: TRBV7-9; length: 15; CDR3: CASSLGGGLTGEQYF
D: TRBD2; V: TRBV28; length: 15; CDR3: CASSELAGGSYEQYF
D: TRBD1; V: TRBV10-2; length: 15; CDR3: CASSSPGTGVYEQYF
D: TRBD1; V: TRBV4-2; length: 17; CDR3: CASSPNLGEGARGEQYF
D: TRBD1; V: TRBV28; length: 16; CDR3: CASSRIGTGNYNEQFF
D: TRBD1; V: TRBV19; length: 13; CDR3: CASKSRDRNGYTF
D: TRBD1; V: TRBV7-8; length: 15; CDR3: CASSQGRQGKETQYF
D: TRBD2; V: TRBV2; length: 15; CDR3: CARSHGGRATYEQYF
D: .; V: TRBV7-3; length: 12; CDR3: CASSFITGELFF
D: TRBD1; V: TRBV3-1/TRBV3-2; length: 16; CDR3: CASSQDPGTGGKTQYF
D: TRBD1; V: TRBV10-3; length: 12; CDR3: CAISERQGQAFF
D: TRBD1; V: TRBV28; length: 16; CDR3: CASSTTRQGVYQPQHF
D: TRBD2; V: TRBV25-1; length: 17; CDR3: CASSKWATSGARNEQYF
D: .; V: TRBV6-5; length: 15; CDR3: CASSYSLGDFPEAFF
D: .; V: TRBV18; length: 13; CDR3: CASLRDLNTEAFF
D: .; V: TRBV15; length: 13; CDR3: CATSRDRDYGYTF
D: .; V: TRBV30; length: 12; CDR3: CAWSKGRVEAFF
D: .; V: TRBV7-9; length: 15; CDR3: CASSVGHLMGQPQHF
D: TRBD1; V: TRBV2; length: 15; CDR3: CASSARQGGYTEAFF
D: TRBD1; V: TRBV28; length: 15; CDR3: CASSQSDRGNYGYTF
D: .; V: TRBV2; length: 13; CDR3: CASSENGGDGYTF
D: .; V: TRBV15; length: 14; CDR3: CATSRETGNYGYTF
D: TRBD1; V: TRBV27; length: 14; CDR3: CASGPGGINYGYTF